Following are 7 T cell receptor beta chains from one sample sequenced in a study of T cell responses to AZD1222 COVID-19 vaccine. TCRdb's copy holds only in-frame clones and misses some; the assay was immunoSEQ multiplex PCR. This sample has roughly 140,000 clones; more than 75% occur once, and the top ten carry 3% to 3.5%. Sequencing used peripheral blood, obtained 28 days after the second AZD1222 dose. The receptors were gathered from an adult who received the AZD1222 COVID-19 vaccine.

The chain carries TRBV2 and TRBJ2-7; D is uncertain. Germline V gene data show CDR1 as SNHLY and CDR2 as FYNNEI. The CDR3 contains 13 residues. V lost 7 bases, J lost 3 bases, and 13 bases lay in between. CDR3 protein: CASISADHYEQYF. DNA for the CDR3: TGTGCCAGCATTTCGGCGGACCACTACGAGCAGTACTTC.

The gene calls are TRBV6-6 and TRBJ2-1; 8 nucleotides align to TRBD2. The CDR3 covers 14 residues. V was pared by 2 bases and J by 4 bases, with 1 base of the junction left unmatched. Per the germline V gene, CDR1 is MNHNY and CDR2 is SVGAGI (reference sequence). The CDR3 is CASSYREGYNEQFF. The CDR3 DNA reads as TGTGCCAGCAGTTACCGGGAGGGGTACAATGAGCAGTTCTTC.

The chain links TRBV5-6 to TRBJ1-5, with D maybe TRBD1 (5 bases). The CDR3 loop spans 16 amino acids. Trimming shortened V by 4 bases and J by 0 bases, and 14 bases separated the two germline ends. In germline, CDR1 is SGHDT, CDR2 YYEEEE. CDR3 protein: CASSAWGEASNQPQHF. The CDR3 bases are TGTGCCAGCAGCGCCTGGGGGGAGGCTAGCAATCAGCCCCAGCATTTT.

This chain uses TRBV7-8 with TRBJ1-1; possible D gene TRBD1, 6 bases. Trimming pared 5 bases from V and 1 base from J, leaving 14 bases between. The CDR3 extends over 15 amino acids. Germline V CDR1 and CDR2: SGHVS, FQNEAQ. The CDR3 loop is CASSVLQGGNTEAFF. CDR3 sequence (DNA): TGTGCCAGCAGCGTACTACAGGGTGGGAACACTGAAGCTTTCTTT.

CDR3 nucleotides: TGTGCCAGTAGTACCTGGAGAGGGACAGATAACTATGGCTACACCTTC. Translating gives CASSTWRGTDNYGYTF. The rearrangement joins TRBV19 to TRBJ1-2; 7 nucleotides align to TRBD1. The germline V gene encodes CDR1 LNHDA and CDR2 SQIVND (reference sequence). This CDR3 is built from 16 residues. J lost 1 base, V lost 4 bases, and 9 bases had no gene match.

The V call is TRBV5-1, the J call TRBJ2-3; possible D gene TRBD1, 5 bases. Trimming pared 1 base from V and 2 bases from J, leaving 8 bases between. The CDR3 has 14 residues. Germline V gives CDR1 SGHRS, CDR2 YFSETQ. The CDR3 spells CASSLKDNTDTQYF. The CDR3 coding sequence is TGCGCCAGCAGCTTGAAGGACAACACAGATACGCAGTATTTT.

V gene TRBV28 combines with J gene TRBJ1-4; D is unresolved. Germline CDR1 MDHEN, CDR2 SYDVKM. Trimming took 5 bases from V and 4 from J, leaving 14 bases between them. This CDR3 has 15 residues. The CDR3 nucleotides read TGTGCCAGCAGTAGGTTATGGGCAAGTAATGAAAAACTGTTTTTT. Translated: CASSRLWASNEKLFF.